The 29 T cell receptor beta chains below all came from one sample that was sequenced in a study of response to subunit inactivated influenza vaccine. TCRdb recomputed calls from the RT-PCR reads with MiXCR, one row per CDR3 protein. The table records around 320,000 distinct CDR3 sequences, roughly 22% of them present only once. Sample: PBMCs from blood, taken 21 months after vaccination. The receptors were sampled from a man aged 45-69 years who received an inactivated influenza vaccine.

The chain employs TRBV5-1 and TRBJ2-5; D may be TRBD1 (5 bases). The CDR3 loop spans 14 amino acids. The germline gives CDR1 SGHRS, CDR2 YFSETQ. Trimming took 4 bases from V and 4 from J, leaving 14 bases between them. The CDR3 region has the DNA TGCGCCAGCAGCCCTTGGCAGGGTTCAGAGACCCAGTACTTC. Translation gives CASSPWQGSETQYF.

This sequence joins TRBV5-1 and TRBJ2-3; TRBD2 matches 12 bases. The trim removed 8 bases at V and 3 bases at J, leaving 7 bases unmatched. CDR1 SGHRS and CDR2 YFSETQ come from the germline V gene. This CDR3 is built from 15 residues. The CDR3 here is CASTALAGGTDTQYF. The CDR3 DNA follows: TGCGCCAGTACGGCACTAGCGGGGGGTACAGATACGCAGTATTTT.

This clonotype was found a few times. The chain employs TRBV20-1 and TRBJ2-3, with D perhaps TRBD2 (6 bases). Germline lookup yields CDR1 DFQATT and CDR2 SNEGSKA (reference sequence). The CDR3 spans 14 residues. With 4 bases removed from V and 4 bases from J, the gap between germline ends came to 15 bases. DNA of the CDR3: TGCAGTGCTATACTAGCCGGGAGACCAGATACGCAGTATTTT. Encoded protein: CSAILAGRPDTQYF.

The chain joins TRBV5-6 to TRBJ2-4; D is unresolved. Trimming pared 1 base from V and 0 bases from J, leaving 11 bases between. This CDR3 region has 16 residues. The germline CDR1 and CDR2 sequences are SGHDT and YYEEEE. The CDR3 nucleotides are TGTGCCAGCAGCTTGACGGTCTCTTTAGCCAAAAACATTCAGTACTTC. Protein product: CASSLTVSLAKNIQYF.

With regard to this clonotype: Germline and junction disagree at one end, which may indicate a read error. This chain connects TRBV7-7 to TRBJ2-1; 8 bases line up with TRBD2. This CDR3 spans 14 amino acids. Germline V gene lookup returns CDR1 SSHAT and CDR2 FNYEAQ (reference sequence). The CDR3: CASSPGGAGNEQFF. The DNA of the CDR3 is TGTGCTAGCAGCCCCGGGGGGGCGGGCAATGAGCAGTTCTTC.

DNA for the CDR3: TGTGCCAGCGACGGGACTGAATATAGCAATCAGCCCCAGCATTTT. Translation: CASDGTEYSNQPQHF. This chain links TRBV6-1 with TRBJ1-5, with D perhaps TRBD1 (5 bases). Trimming cost V 8 bases and J 0 bases, with 14 bases left between them. Germline V gene sequence: CDR1 MNHNS, CDR2 SASEGT. The CDR3 consists of 15 residues.

This clonotype has at least ten counts. V and J are TRBV11-2 and TRBJ2-5; D is possibly TRBD2 (6 bases). The CDR3 covers 17 residues. The V and J ends lost 0 bases and 9 bases respectively, with 23 bases between them. Germline lookup yields CDR1 SGHAT and CDR2 FQNNGV. The CDR3 loop is CASSLDKAEGERRAQYF. CDR3 DNA sequence: TGTGCCAGCAGCTTAGATAAGGCGGAGGGCGAACGGAGGGCCCAGTACTTC.

This chain joins TRBV6-2 or TRBV6-3 and TRBJ1-1; unclear D gene. V shed 5 bases and J shed 0 bases, with 13 bases lying between them. This CDR3 is 15 amino acids long. CDR1 and CDR2 (germline): MNHEY, SVGEGT. CDR3 nucleotide sequence: TGTGCCAGCAGTCCCCCTGGCCAGATGAACACTGAAGCTTTCTTT. Its protein product is CASSPPGQMNTEAFF.

The V gene is TRBV7-6, the J gene TRBJ1-5, with D perhaps matching TRBD1 (5 bases). Germline CDR1 is SGHVS and CDR2 is FNYEAQ. The CDR3 covers 18 residues. Trimming left V 5 bases short and J 0 bases short, with 20 bases between. This CDR3 reads CASSTRFPGGNSNQPQHF. Here the CDR3 DNA reads TGTGCCAGCAGCACCCGATTTCCGGGGGGAAATAGCAATCAGCCCCAGCATTTT.

This clonotype was observed a handful of times. The CDR3 DNA follows: TGTGCCAGCAGACCCGGGACTAGCGTTGACAATGAGCAGTTCTTC. Encoded protein: CASRPGTSVDNEQFF. The chain recombines TRBV14 with TRBJ2-1, with 10 positions matching TRBD2. V gave up 6 bases and J gave up 5 bases; unmatched junction bases: 7. CDR3 size: 15 residues. Germline lookup yields CDR1 SGHDN and CDR2 FVKESK. The full variable domain, its missing parts supplied by reference TRBV14 and TRBJ2-1, is EAGVTQFPSHSVIEKGQTVTLRCDPISGHDNLYWYRRVMGKEIKFLLHFVKESKQDESGMPNNRFLAERTGGTYSTLKVQPAELEDSGVYFCASRPGTSVDNEQFFGPGTRLTVL.

The rearrangement uses TRBV5-1 and TRBJ1-2; D is perhaps TRBD1 (5 bases). CDR3 length equals 15 residues. Per the germline V gene, CDR1 is SGHRS and CDR2 is YFSETQ. V shed 0 bases and J shed 2 bases, with 11 bases lying between them. The CDR3 spells CASSLGGGGNYGYTF. The DNA for the CDR3 is TGCGCCAGCAGCTTGGGCGGTGGGGGAAACTATGGCTACACCTTC. The complete variable domain, with remaining parts taken from reference TRBV5-1 and TRBJ1-2, reads KAGVTQTPRYLIKTRGQQVTLSCSPISGHRSVSWYQQTPGQGLQFLFEYFSETQRNKGNFPGRFSGRQFSNSRSEMNVSTLELGDSALYLCASSLGGGGNYGYTFGSGTRLTVV.

The CDR3 reads CASRTGVASNEQFF. The CDR3 DNA is TGTGCCAGTAGGACCGGCGTGGCGAGCAATGAGCAGTTCTTC. V and J are TRBV19 and TRBJ2-1; D is unresolved. V gave up 6 bases and J gave up 6 bases, with 15 bases separating them. The CDR3 contains 14 residues. The V gene's germline CDR1 is LNHDA and CDR2 SQIVND (reference sequence).

The V gene is TRBV20-1, the J gene TRBJ1-1; a weak D match, TRBD1 (5 bases). Germline assignment: CDR1 DFQATT and CDR2 SNEGSKA (reference sequence). V lost 3 bases to trimming and J lost 5 bases, with 19 bases between them. CDR3 size: 15 residues. The CDR3 region is CSASYGTPVGTEAFF. The DNA of the CDR3 is TGCAGTGCTAGCTATGGGACGCCCGTAGGGACTGAAGCTTTCTTT.

This clonotype has just a few counts. The CDR3 sequence: CASSLARGTRYF. The CDR3 nucleotides are TGTGCCAGCAGTTTAGCGCGAGGGACACGGTACTTC. The V gene is TRBV12-3 or TRBV12-4, the J gene TRBJ2-7; tentatively, D is TRBD1 (6 bases). The V end lost 0 bases, the J end lost 12 bases, and 12 bases lay between the germline ends. This CDR3 comprises 12 residues.

This clonotype was counted only a few times. This chain joins TRBV28 and TRBJ1-2; the match to TRBD1 covers 12 bases. Germline lookup yields CDR1 MDHEN and CDR2 SYDVKM. This CDR3 has 18 amino acids. V shed 6 bases and J 2 bases; nucleotides not matched to a gene: 13. As DNA, the CDR3 is TGTGCCAGCAGCTCATCGAGGGACAGGGGGCTCCCAAACTATGGCTACACCTTC. It translates to CASSSSRDRGLPNYGYTF.

The chain has TRBV6-2 or TRBV6-3 and TRBJ2-5; possibly TRBD1 for D (5 bases). Trimming took off 7 bases at V and 0 bases at J, with 15 bases between the two ends. The CDR3 runs 15 residues. The germline V gene has CDR1 MNHEY and CDR2 SVGEGT. CDR3 protein: CASTHETAYQETQYF. The DNA for the CDR3 is TGTGCCAGCACCCACGAGACAGCCTACCAAGAGACCCAGTACTTC.

This clonotype appeared a few times. V usage is TRBV7-8 and J usage is TRBJ1-6, with TRBD1 matching over 9 bases. V dropped 1 base and J dropped 0; count of bases not matched to a gene: 7. This CDR3 comprises 19 residues. CDR1 and CDR2 from the germline V gene are SGHVS and FQNEAQ. CDR3 loop: CASSLGQGEASSYNSPLHF. DNA of the CDR3: TGTGCCAGCAGCTTAGGACAGGGGGAGGCGAGCTCCTATAATTCACCCCTCCACTTT.

The chain combines TRBV20-1 with TRBJ1-6; maybe TRBD1 (5 bases). CDR3 length: 15 residues. Germline-derived CDR1 and CDR2 are DFQATT and SNEGSKA (reference sequence). With 3 bases removed from V and 4 bases from J, the gap between germline ends came to 13 bases. This chain's CDR3 is CSASLQGRYNSPLHF. In DNA, the CDR3 is TGCAGTGCTAGTCTCCAGGGCCGTTATAATTCACCCCTCCACTTT.

The J gene is TRBJ1-1, the V gene TRBV5-8, with 7 bases identical to TRBD1. Per the germline V gene, CDR1 is SGHTS and CDR2 is YDEGEE. The CDR3 totals 15 residues. V was pared by 2 bases and J by 0 bases, with 4 bases of the junction left unmatched. Here the CDR3 DNA reads TGTGCCAGCAGCTTCAGGGGGACCGTGAACACTGAAGCTTTCTTT. It specifies CASSFRGTVNTEAFF.

The V and J genes are TRBV4-2 and TRBJ2-7; D is ambiguous. Germline V gene lookup returns CDR1 LGHNA and CDR2 YNFKEQ. The V and J ends lost 0 bases and 3 bases respectively, with 6 bases between them. This CDR3 is built from 13 residues. CDR3 in DNA: TGTGCCAGCAGCCAAGATCACGGCTACGAGCAGTACTTC. It codes for CASSQDHGYEQYF.

CDR3 region: CASSLVLRALELFF. In nucleotides, the CDR3 is TGTGCCAGCAGCTTAGTCCTCAGGGCCTTGGAGCTGTTTTTT. The chain couples TRBV11-2 to TRBJ2-2; tentative D call: TRBD1 (5 bases). The CDR3 runs 14 residues. CDR1 and CDR2 from the germline V gene are SGHAT and FQNNGV. The V and J ends lost 1 base and 10 bases respectively, with 13 bases between them.

The gene calls are TRBV3-1 and TRBJ2-5; 15 positions match TRBD2. CDR1 and CDR2 from the germline V gene are LGHDT and YNNKEL (reference sequence). Trimming took 3 bases from V and 7 from J; bases not matched to a gene: 15. The CDR3 contains 19 residues. DNA of the CDR3: TGTGCCAGCAGCCAGGTGGGACTAGCGGGGGGTCGTTCCTATGGGACCCAGTACTTC. It translates to CASSQVGLAGGRSYGTQYF.

J is TRBJ2-3 and V is TRBV5-4; D unresolved. V was trimmed by 2 bases and J by 2 bases, leaving 6 bases between them. The CDR3 has 13 amino acids. Germline V gives CDR1 SGHNT, CDR2 YYREEE (reference sequence). The CDR3 region is CASSFQFTDTQYF. CDR3 DNA: TGTGCCAGCAGCTTCCAGTTCACAGATACGCAGTATTTT.

The chain uses TRBV5-1 and TRBJ1-1, with D hard to call. V was pared by 4 bases and J by 0 bases, with 16 bases between. CDR1 and CDR2 (germline): SGHRS, YFSETQ. This CDR3 contains 16 residues. CDR3 loop: CASSAGDGYLNTEAFF. The CDR3 nucleotides read TGCGCCAGCAGCGCGGGAGATGGATATTTGAACACTGAAGCTTTCTTT.

In this sample, this clonotype turned up a few times. V is TRBV11-1 and J is TRBJ1-3, with no clear D. V was shortened by 2 bases and J by 0 bases, with 17 bases between the two germline ends. The CDR3 is 18 residues long. Germline-derived CDR1 and CDR2 are SGHAT and FQDESV (reference sequence). For the CDR3, the DNA is TGTGCCAGCAGCTTATTATCAGGCCTCGCCCGCTCTGGAAACACCATATATTTT. Translating it yields CASSLLSGLARSGNTIYF.

V gene TRBV3-1 combines with J gene TRBJ2-2, with a weak D call TRBD2 (5 bases). The V end lost 2 bases, the J end lost 8 bases, and 18 bases lay between the germline ends. Germline CDR1 and CDR2: LGHDT and YNNKEL (reference sequence). This CDR3 has 16 amino acids. CDR3 nucleotides: TGTGCCAGCAGCCAATTTAGTCTGCCCGGGATGGGGGAGCTGTTTTTT. It encodes CASSQFSLPGMGELFF.

This chain connects TRBV7-6 to TRBJ1-1; tentatively, D is TRBD1 (5 bases). Trimming removed 5 bases from V and 3 bases from J, with 10 bases in between. The CDR3 consists of 13 residues. Germline loops: CDR1 SGHVS, CDR2 FNYEAQ. The CDR3 is CASSPPGHTEAFF. The CDR3 nucleotides read TGTGCCAGCAGCCCCCCGGGGCACACTGAAGCTTTCTTT.

The rearrangement joins TRBV5-1 to TRBJ1-4; 8 nucleotides align to TRBD1. This CDR3 is built from 14 residues. Unmatched junction bases numbered 7, after V lost 4 bases and J lost 8 bases. Germline CDR1 is SGHRS and CDR2 is YFSETQ. CDR3 nucleotide sequence: TGCGCCAGCAGCCCCAGGGGGCAGGAAGAAAAACTGTTTTTT. Translating it yields CASSPRGQEEKLFF.

This clonotype has more than one count but fewer than ten. In DNA, the CDR3 is TGCAGTGCTGGGGCCAGGACAGGGCAATTAGGTGCAGATACGCAGTATTTT. It yields the protein CSAGARTGQLGADTQYF. The rearrangement joins TRBV20-1 to TRBJ2-3, with TRBD1 matching over 8 bases. With 5 bases clipped from V and 4 bases from J, the junction kept 17 bases outside the gene matches. This CDR3 has 17 residues. Germline CDR1 reads DFQATT; CDR2 reads SNEGSKA (reference sequence).